This TCR beta chain is from a study of T cell changes during pregnancy in multiple sclerosis. The data were produced by immunoSEQ multiplex PCR, yet TCRdb's version contains in-frame clones alone and is incomplete. The sample comprises approximately 85,000 clones, about 95% of which are singletons, and 2.5% rests with the top ten. CDR3 size: 17 residues. The ends were cut back, 4 bases at V and 3 bases at J, with 19 bases in the middle. Germline loops: CDR1 MGHRA, CDR2 YSYEKL. Sequences were derived from peripheral blood, sampled in the third trimester of pregnancy. The clonotype originates from a female donor with multiple sclerosis, enrolled in a pregnancy study. The V and J genes are TRBV4-1 and TRBJ1-5; possible D gene TRBD1, 6 bases. The chain's CDR3 is CASSPSLFRDNNQPQHF. In DNA, the CDR3 is TGCGCCAGCAGCCCGTCCCTTTTCCGGGACAACAATCAGCCCCAGCATTTT.